A single sample is the source of the 14 T cell receptor beta chains below, sequenced in a study of human thymus T cells. Libraries were prepared by immunoSEQ multiplex PCR; TCRdb keeps only in-frame clonotypes and omits some of them. The sample yields roughly 130,000 clones, 90% to 95% seen once. Thymic material originated from resections removed in the course of corrective heart surgery. The sequenced sample was thymus tissue. These receptors were obtained from a boy younger than two with a congenital heart defect but otherwise immunologically healthy.

The chain employs TRBV7-6 and TRBJ2-7; D is ambiguous. Germline V gene data show CDR1 as SGHVS and CDR2 as FNYEAQ. With 8 bases removed from V and 0 bases from J, the gap between germline ends came to 5 bases. This CDR3 is built from 11 residues. The CDR3 loop is CASGFSYEQYF. CDR3 nucleotides: TGTGCCAGCGGTTTCTCCTACGAGCAGTACTTC.

As for this clone: The junction and the germline gene differ at one end; a read error may be behind it. Other DNA variants within this sample encode the same CDR3. The V call is TRBV5-1, the J call TRBJ1-2; tentatively, D is TRBD1 (5 bases). The CDR3 length is 16 residues. The germline V gene encodes CDR1 SGHRS and CDR2 YFSETQ. CDR3 in DNA: TGCGCCAGCAGCTCTCCGAGAGGGACTCCTAACTATGGCTACACTTTC. Protein: CASSSPRGTPNYGYTF.

V and J are TRBV9 and TRBJ1-4; D is ambiguous. Germline assignment: CDR1 SGDLS and CDR2 YYNGEE. V was cut by 0 bases and J by 0 bases, with 9 bases left in between. This CDR3 spans 16 amino acids. The CDR3 DNA reads TGTGCCAGCAGCGTAGACGGACTCCCAACTAATGAAAAACTGTTTTTT. Its protein is CASSVDGLPTNEKLFF. The complete variable domain, with remaining parts taken from reference TRBV9 and TRBJ1-4, reads DSGVTQTPKHLITATGQRVTLRCSPRSGDLSVYWYQQSLDQGLQFLIQYYNGEERAKGNILERFSAQQFPDLHSELNLSSLELGDSALYFCASSVDGLPTNEKLFFGSGTQLSVL.

The rearrangement joins TRBV6-5 to TRBJ1-1, with 12 bases lining up with TRBD1. The length of the CDR3 is 15 residues. Trimming removed 9 bases from V and 5 bases from J; junction bases left unmatched: 10. Germline CDR1 reads MNHEY; CDR2 reads SVGAGI. DNA for the CDR3: TGTGCCAGTAAGGTTCCGGGACAGGGGGCGACTGAAGCTTTCTTT. This encodes CASKVPGQGATEAFF.

This chain joins TRBV5-1 and TRBJ1-2; D not certain. V lost 0 bases and J lost 5, with 11 bases in between. Germline V gene data show CDR1 as SGHRS and CDR2 as YFSETQ. This CDR3 is built from 14 residues. CDR3 bases: TGCGCCAGCAGCTTGGTCGAGTCGAATTATGGCTACACCTTC. Translation gives CASSLVESNYGYTF.

The chain couples TRBV28 to TRBJ2-1; TRBD1 matches at 9 bases. This CDR3 region has 14 residues. V was clipped by 5 bases and J by 7 bases; unmatched bases: 6. Germline CDR1 MDHEN, CDR2 SYDVKM. CDR3 region: CASSRDREANEQFF. CDR3 DNA: TGTGCCAGCAGTCGGGACAGGGAGGCGAATGAGCAGTTCTTC. The variable domain in full, with the rest retrieved from reference TRBV28 and TRBJ2-1, is DVKVTQSSRYLVKRTGEKVFLECVQDMDHENMFWYRQDPGLGLRLIYFSYDVKMKEKGDIPEGYSVSREKKERFSLILESASTNQTSMYLCASSRDREANEQFFGPGTRLTVL.

This clone has only a few counts. V and J are TRBV14 and TRBJ1-1; TRBD1 is a possible D gene (6 bases). The CDR3 has 17 residues. V was pared by 1 base and J by 1 base, with 16 bases between. Germline V gene sequence: CDR1 SGHDN, CDR2 FVKESK. CDR3 residues: CASSQGDPRGENTEAFF. CDR3 in DNA: TGTGCCAGCAGCCAAGGGGACCCCAGGGGCGAGAACACTGAAGCTTTCTTT.

The genes are TRBV2 and TRBJ2-7, with a possible D match to TRBD2 (5 bases). The ends were cut back, 3 bases at V and 0 bases at J, with 18 bases in the middle. From germline, CDR1 is SNHLY and CDR2 FYNNEI. The CDR3 is made up of 17 amino acids. CDR3 sequence reads: CASSDLRVEGSSYEQYF. DNA for the CDR3: TGTGCCAGCAGTGACCTGAGGGTAGAAGGGAGCTCCTACGAGCAGTACTTC. Filled out from reference TRBV2 and TRBJ2-7, the complete variable domain reads EPEVTQTPSHQVTQMGQEVILRCVPISNHLYFYWYRQILGQKVEFLVSFYNNEISEKSEIFDDQFSVERPDGSNFTLKIRSTKLEDSAMYFCASSDLRVEGSSYEQYFGPGTRLTVT.

The chain carries TRBV9 and TRBJ2-1; the match to TRBD2 covers 10 bases. The J segment lost 7 bases and the V segment lost 4 bases, leaving 14 bases of the junction unmatched. This CDR3 is 17 amino acids long. Looked up from germline, CDR1 is SGDLS and CDR2 is YYNGEE. CDR3 sequence (DNA): TGTGCCAGCAGCCAGAATTTAAGCGGGGGGGCTGATAATGAGCAGTTCTTC. Its protein product is CASSQNLSGGADNEQFF.

In DNA, the CDR3 is TGTGCCAGCAGCTTAATGCGGGTCCCGGAGACCCAGTACTTC. This translates into CASSLMRVPETQYF. The chain uses TRBV7-8 and TRBJ2-5; TRBD2 is a possible D gene (5 bases). CDR3 length equals 14 residues. Germline CDR1 reads SGHVS; CDR2 reads FQNEAQ. The ends were cut back, 2 bases at V and 5 bases at J, with 12 bases in the middle.

The chain has TRBV18 and TRBJ1-5; D is uncertain. The V gene lost 2 bases and the J gene lost 0 bases, with 11 bases spanning the gap. From germline, CDR1 is KGHSH and CDR2 LQKENI. This CDR3 contains 16 residues. The CDR3 loop is CASSPIGHDSNQPQHF. Written as DNA, the CDR3 is TGTGCCAGCTCACCAATCGGGCACGATAGCAATCAGCCCCAGCATTTT.

The J gene is TRBJ2-5, the V gene TRBV30, with D uncertain. V dropped 0 bases and J dropped 3 bases, with 8 bases sitting between them. Germline V gene lookup returns CDR1 GTSNPN and CDR2 SVGIG (reference sequence). The CDR3 extends over 13 amino acids. CDR3 in amino acids: CAWSVNGKETQYF. The CDR3 bases are TGTGCCTGGAGTGTAAATGGAAAAGAGACCCAGTACTTC.

V is TRBV6-9 and J is TRBJ2-7, with D hard to call. Trimming cost V 2 bases and J 5 bases, with 4 bases left between them. This CDR3 spans 11 amino acids. Germline CDR1 reads MNHGY; CDR2 reads SVAAGI. This CDR3 reads CASSYMDEQYF. The CDR3 DNA reads TGTGCCAGCAGTTATATGGACGAGCAGTACTTC.

The chain recombines TRBV29-1 with TRBJ2-5, with D possibly matching TRBD1 (6 bases). This CDR3 comprises 14 residues. CDR1 is SQVTM and CDR2 is ANQGSEA in the germline V gene. Trimming removed 8 bases from V and 5 bases from J, with 21 bases in between. CDR3 in DNA: TGCAGCACTTCGGTGGGCCCTCAGGGGGAGACCCAGTACTTC. Encoded protein: CSTSVGPQGETQYF. The variable domain in full, completed from reference TRBV29-1 and TRBJ2-5, reads SAVISQKPSRDICQRGTSLTIQCQVDSQVTMMFWYRQQPGQSLTLIATANQGSEATYESGFVIDKFPISRPNLTFSTLTVSNMSPEDSSIYLCSTSVGPQGETQYFGPGTRLLVL.